The clone carrying this T cell receptor (beta chain) was observed a single time. This sample is part of a study of blood T cells in healthy people across ages. A sample-barcoded 5' primer and a J-beta primer mix were used in a second PCR of roughly 6 to 11 cycles. TCRdb re-called the 5' RACE reads through MiXCR, storing one row per CDR3 protein. Of 850,000 to 1,300,000 distinct CDR3 sequences in the sample, under 45% are singletons; the top ten hold approximately 20%. The clonotype originates from a woman aged 55-70 years in good health. Sequencing input: blood.

Written as DNA, the CDR3 is TGCAGTGCTAGAAGGCAGGGATACACCGGGGAGCTGTTTTTT. Residues: CSARRQGYTGELFF. The rearrangement links TRBV20-1 to TRBJ2-2; possible D gene TRBD1, 5 bases. The germline CDR1 and CDR2 sequences are DFQATT and SNEGSKA (reference sequence). This CDR3 comprises 14 residues. V was shortened by 2 bases and J by 3 bases, with 10 bases between the two germline ends.